A selection of T cell receptor beta chains follows, all from one sample in a study of OX40 agonist ivuxolimab in advanced cancers. Repertoires were generated with immunoSEQ multiplex PCR, while TCRdb's copy carries only in-frame clones and drops some. Among 98,000 or so clones listed, 70% to 90% were seen once. The material sequenced was CD4+ or CD8+ T cells sorted from blood, taken in a trial of the OX40 agonist ivuxolimab. Every receptor here comes from an adult with an advanced solid tumor such as melanoma, head and neck, liver or kidney cancer. The CDR3 runs from the conserved cysteine through the conserved F or W. D genes are given only for firm matches. Some rows mark clone size as missing; the rest say once, few, many or name a class of expanded clone.

J: TRBJ2-1; size: -; V: TRBV27; D: -; DNA: TGTGCCAGCAGGTCACTATCTGACAATGAGCAGTTCTTC; CDR3: CASRSLSDNEQFF
J: TRBJ2-7; size: -; V: TRBV11-2; D: -; DNA: TGTGCCAGCAGCCGGGGGGCGGACCTTACCTACGAGCAGTACTTC; CDR3: CASSRGADLTYEQYF
J: TRBJ2-5; size: -; V: TRBV7-2; D: -; DNA: TGTGCCAGCAGCTGGCGCCAGGGACCCCAAGAGACCCAGTACTTC; CDR3: CASSWRQGPQETQYF
J: TRBJ1-2; size: -; V: TRBV19; D: -; DNA: TGTGCCAGTAGAAATAGCAACTATGGCTACACCTTC; CDR3: CASRNSNYGYTF
J: TRBJ2-3; size: -; V: TRBV29-1; D: -; DNA: TGCAGCGGATATACTGCAGATACGCAGTATTTT; CDR3: CSGYTADTQYF
J: TRBJ1-4; size: -; V: TRBV10-1; D: -; DNA: TGCGCCAGCAGTGGTTCAGACACTGCAACTAATGAAAAACTGTTTTTT; CDR3: CASSGSDTATNEKLFF
J: TRBJ1-2; size: -; V: TRBV5-4; D: -; DNA: TGTGCCAGCAGCTCGCCCCGGGACGTTAACTATGGCTACACCTTC; CDR3: CASSSPRDVNYGYTF
J: TRBJ2-5; size: -; V: TRBV6-5; D: -; DNA: TGTGCCAGCAGCTCAGCTACAGGCGTCCGGGAGACCCAGTACTTC; CDR3: CASSSATGVRETQYF
J: TRBJ1-1; size: -; V: TRBV6-1; D: TRBD1; DNA: TGTGCCAGCAGTGACTTGCCGGGACAGGGTGAAGCTTTCTTT; CDR3: CASSDLPGQGEAFF
J: TRBJ2-5; size: -; V: TRBV7-6; D: -; DNA: TGTGCCAGCAGCGCAAACCAAGAGACCCAGTACTTC; CDR3: CASSANQETQYF
J: TRBJ2-1; size: -; V: TRBV6-5; D: -; DNA: TGTGCCAGCAGTAGGGGGGGTGAGCAGTTCTTC; CDR3: CASSRGGEQFF
J: TRBJ2-7; size: -; V: TRBV5-1; D: -; DNA: TGCGCCAGCAGCTTGGTGGGTCAGGTCGAGCAGTACTTC; CDR3: CASSLVGQVEQYF
J: TRBJ1-3; size: -; V: TRBV2; D: TRBD1; DNA: TGTGCCAGCAGGACCGGGACAGGGGCAGGAGGAAACACCATATATTTT; CDR3: CASRTGTGAGGNTIYF
J: TRBJ2-7; size: -; V: TRBV11-1; D: -; DNA: TGTGCCAGCAGCCCGGGCAGTTCTAGCGAGCAGTACTTC; CDR3: CASSPGSSSEQYF
J: TRBJ1-2; size: -; V: TRBV2; D: -; DNA: TGTGCCAGCAGTGCGGGAGGAACCAACTATGGCTACACCTTC; CDR3: CASSAGGTNYGYTF
J: TRBJ1-1; size: -; V: TRBV9; D: -; DNA: TGTGCCAGCAGCGTAGATGCAGGGGTTTGGAACACTGAAGCTTTCTTT; CDR3: CASSVDAGVWNTEAFF
J: TRBJ2-2; size: -; V: TRBV18; D: -; DNA: TGTGCCAGCTCACCACCAAGCTCCACCGGGGAGCTGTTTTTT; CDR3: CASSPPSSTGELFF
J: TRBJ2-3; size: -; V: TRBV27; D: TRBD2; DNA: TGTGCCAGCAGACCACTGAGCGGGAGATGGGCAGATACGCAGTATTTT; CDR3: CASRPLSGRWADTQYF
J: TRBJ2-1; size: -; V: TRBV6-1; D: TRBD2; DNA: TGTGCCAGCAGTGATCGTTCTGGCGGGAGGGCCCTGTACAATGAGCAGTTCTTC; CDR3: CASSDRSGGRALYNEQFF
J: TRBJ2-3; size: -; V: TRBV28; D: -; DNA: TGTGCCAGCAGCGAAGCCGGGACTTCGCCTCACTCGCAGTATTTT; CDR3: CASSEAGTSPHSQYF
J: TRBJ1-2; size: -; V: TRBV7-8; D: -; DNA: TGTGCCAGCAGCTTAGAAAGACAGTATGGCTACACCTTC; CDR3: CASSLERQYGYTF
J: TRBJ2-6; size: -; V: TRBV7-9; D: TRBD1; DNA: TGTGCCAGCAGCTTCTCCGGGACAGGAGGCTCTGGGGCCAACGTCCTGACTTTC; CDR3: CASSFSGTGGSGANVLTF
J: TRBJ2-5; size: -; V: TRBV5-1; D: TRBD2; DNA: TGCGCCAGCAGCACGAGCGGGAGCGAAGAGACCCAGTACTTC; CDR3: CASSTSGSEETQYF
J: TRBJ1-1; size: -; V: TRBV2; D: -; DNA: TGTGCCAGCACCTGGGGGAACACTGAAGCTTTCTTT; CDR3: CASTWGNTEAFF
J: TRBJ1-4; size: -; V: TRBV5-1; D: -; DNA: TGCGCCAGCAGCTTGGCACAGACCTCTACTAATGAAAAACTGTTTTTT; CDR3: CASSLAQTSTNEKLFF
J: TRBJ1-4; size: -; V: TRBV9; D: -; DNA: TGTGCCAGCAGCGTCGGACAAGGGACTGAAAAACTGTTTTTT; CDR3: CASSVGQGTEKLFF
J: TRBJ2-1; size: few; V: TRBV14; D: TRBD2; DNA: TGTGCCAGCAGCCAAGTACTAGTAGCGGGAGGGAGGAATGAGCAGTTCTTC; CDR3: CASSQVLVAGGRNEQFF
J: TRBJ2-3; size: -; V: TRBV2; D: -; DNA: TGTGCCAGCAGCGACCTAGGTTCCCCGCGCACAGATACGCAGTATTTT; CDR3: CASSDLGSPRTDTQYF
J: TRBJ1-1; size: few; V: TRBV5-1; D: -; DNA: TGCGCCAGCAGCCGCATGGAGGCGAACACTGAAGCTTTCTTT; CDR3: CASSRMEANTEAFF
J: TRBJ1-1; size: once; V: TRBV6-1; D: -; DNA: TGTGCCAGTTTGGGGGGGGGTTACACTGAAGCTTTCTTT; CDR3: CASLGGGYTEAFF
J: TRBJ2-7; size: -; V: TRBV4-1; D: -; DNA: TGCGCCAGCAGCCAAGAGGGCAGGGACAACGAGCAGTACTTC; CDR3: CASSQEGRDNEQYF
J: TRBJ2-3; size: -; V: TRBV5-1; D: -; DNA: TGCGCCAGCAGCTTGGAAGGGGTTGGAACAGATACGCAGTATTTT; CDR3: CASSLEGVGTDTQYF
J: TRBJ1-1; size: -; V: TRBV19; D: -; DNA: TGTGCCAGTAGTATAGATCCCGGGATTGAAGCTTTCTTT; CDR3: CASSIDPGIEAFF
J: TRBJ1-5; size: -; V: TRBV4-2; D: -; DNA: TGTGCCAGCAGCCTGTTCGGAGGGGTTAGCAATCAGCCCCAGCATTTT; CDR3: CASSLFGGVSNQPQHF
J: TRBJ1-2; size: -; V: TRBV19; D: -; DNA: TGTGCCAGTAGCTACCCCCTTACAGATGGCTACACCTTC; CDR3: CASSYPLTDGYTF
J: TRBJ2-5; size: -; V: TRBV19; D: TRBD2; DNA: TGTGCCAGTAGTGGGGGGAGGGAACAGGAGACCCAGTACTTC; CDR3: CASSGGREQETQYF
J: TRBJ1-3; size: -; V: TRBV2; D: -; DNA: TGTGCCAGCAGTGTCATGGCAGGGACTGGAAACACCATATATTTT; CDR3: CASSVMAGTGNTIYF
J: TRBJ2-7; size: -; V: TRBV28; D: TRBD2; DNA: TGTGCCAGCAGCATTCCCGGGCGGGAGTACGAGCAGTACTTC; CDR3: CASSIPGREYEQYF
J: TRBJ2-3; size: -; V: TRBV11-3; D: -; DNA: TGTGCCAGCAGCTTTTCAGGGAGCACAGATACGCAGTATTTT; CDR3: CASSFSGSTDTQYF
J: TRBJ1-2; size: -; V: TRBV19; D: TRBD1; DNA: TGTGCCAGTAGTATAAAGGACAGGGCTCCTTATAACTATGGCTACACCTTC; CDR3: CASSIKDRAPYNYGYTF
J: TRBJ1-1; size: -; V: TRBV6-5; D: -; DNA: TGTGCCAGCAGCCCCCGGGACGGCACTGAAGCTTTCTTT; CDR3: CASSPRDGTEAFF
J: TRBJ1-2; size: -; V: TRBV6-1; D: TRBD1; DNA: TGTGCCAGCAGTCTCCGGGACAGGGATGGCTACACCTTC; CDR3: CASSLRDRDGYTF